Following are 28 T cell receptor beta chains from one sample sequenced in a study of OX40 agonist ivuxolimab in advanced cancers. The receptor library was made with the immunoSEQ multiplex PCR assay. Held by TCRdb, this immuneACCESS table contains in-frame sequences only and omits some clones. Under half of the omission traces to an unresolved V gene where checked; the cause of the rest is unknown. This sample is represented by under 100,000 clones; 88% of them were singletons. The top ten hold 0.65% to 0.9% of the sample. Specimen: CD4+ or CD8+ T cells sorted from blood, collected in a trial of the OX40 agonist ivuxolimab. The receptors originated from an adult with an advanced solid tumor such as melanoma, head and neck, liver or kidney cancer.

The chain links TRBV5-6 to TRBJ2-4; TRBD1 matches 8 bases. The V gene's germline CDR1 is SGHDT and CDR2 YYEEEE. This CDR3 region has 17 residues. J lost 1 base, V lost 0 bases, and 6 bases had no gene match. The CDR3 is CASSLGGQGAAKNIQYF. CDR3 nucleotides: TGTGCCAGCAGCTTGGGGGGCCAGGGGGCGGCCAAAAACATTCAGTACTTC.

This sequence joins TRBV4-1 and TRBJ1-1; the D gene is possibly TRBD1 (5 bases). Germline loops: CDR1 MGHRA, CDR2 YSYEKL. V was shortened by 0 bases and J by 0 bases, with 11 bases between the two germline ends. The CDR3 extends over 16 amino acids. The CDR3 sequence is CASSQDLGEVNTEAFF. DNA for the CDR3: TGCGCCAGCAGCCAAGATCTAGGGGAAGTGAACACTGAAGCTTTCTTT.

J is TRBJ2-7 and V is TRBV5-1; 10 bases line up with TRBD1. The CDR3 is 15 residues long. In germline, CDR1 is SGHRS, CDR2 YFSETQ. V shed 4 bases, J shed 2 bases, and the junction held 6 bases outside the gene matches. CDR3 coding DNA: TGCGCCAGCAGCCCTAGACAGGGGGCCACCTACGAGCAGTACTTC. This gives the protein CASSPRQGATYEQYF.

V gene TRBV19 combines with J gene TRBJ1-2; TRBD1 might be the D (5 bases). Per the germline V gene, CDR1 is LNHDA and CDR2 is SQIVND (reference sequence). The CDR3 totals 14 residues. Trimming removed 4 bases from V and 4 bases from J, with 13 bases in between. The CDR3 sequence: CASSTRQTLYGYTF. The CDR3 bases are TGTGCCAGTAGTACCCGACAGACACTCTATGGCTACACCTTC.

This clone was seen only a few times. V and J are TRBV4-2 and TRBJ2-1; TRBD2 agrees at 7 bases. V lost 4 bases and J lost 1; bases outside the gene matches: 7. This CDR3 has 16 amino acids. Per germline, CDR1 LGHNA and CDR2 YNFKEQ. For the CDR3, the DNA is TGTGCCAGCAGCCGAATCACTAGCGATTCCTACAATGAGCAGTTCTTC. It specifies CASSRITSDSYNEQFF.

J is TRBJ2-5 and V is TRBV9; TRBD1 aligns across 8 bases. The V segment lost 0 bases and the J segment 5 bases; nucleotides outside the gene matches: 6. This CDR3 region has 15 residues. CDR1 is SGDLS, CDR2 YYNGEE, per germline. Here the CDR3 reads CASSVARTGRETQYF. DNA of the CDR3: TGTGCCAGCAGCGTAGCCAGGACAGGGAGGGAGACCCAGTACTTC.

The V and J genes are TRBV5-6 and TRBJ2-5, with D uncertain. Trimming removed 3 bases from V and 2 bases from J, with 11 bases in between. This CDR3 is 14 amino acids long. Germline V gene lookup returns CDR1 SGHDT and CDR2 YYEEEE. This CDR3 reads CASSSQDGQETQYF. For the CDR3, the DNA is TGTGCCAGCAGCTCCCAGGACGGACAAGAGACCCAGTACTTC.

The V and J genes are TRBV29-1 and TRBJ1-3; D call uncertain. Germline V lookup: CDR1 SQVTM, CDR2 ANQGSEA. The CDR3 length is 11 residues. Between the trimmed V and J ends, which lost 4 bases and 3 bases, there was a span of 4 bases. The CDR3 DNA reads TGCAGCGTTGCCAATGGAAACACCATATATTTT. It codes for CSVANGNTIYF.

The CDR3 protein is CASSSPPAQAFF. DNA for the CDR3: TGCGCCAGCAGCTCCCCACCCGCTCAAGCTTTCTTT. V and J are TRBV5-1 and TRBJ1-1; D not resolved. This CDR3 has 12 amino acids. V lost 3 bases and J 9 bases, leaving 12 bases between the germline ends. CDR1 SGHRS and CDR2 YFSETQ come from the germline V gene.

The rearrangement joins TRBV6-5 to TRBJ2-3, with 8 bases fitting TRBD2. V shed 7 bases and J 5 bases; nucleotides not matched to a gene: 8. Germline CDR1 is MNHEY and CDR2 is SVGAGI. The CDR3 runs 14 residues. CDR3 protein: CASNRGGARDTQYF. In DNA, the CDR3 is TGTGCCAGCAACCGGGGGGGGGCCAGAGATACGCAGTATTTT.

The rearrangement links TRBV5-1 to TRBJ2-1, with 8 nucleotides matching TRBD1. In germline, CDR1 is SGHRS, CDR2 YFSETQ. The CDR3 is 14 residues long. The V segment lost 1 base and the J segment 7 bases; nucleotides outside the gene matches: 4. CDR3 coding DNA: TGCGCCAGCAGCTTGATGGACAGGGAAAATGAGCAGTTCTTC. It encodes CASSLMDRENEQFF.

The chain carries TRBV18 and TRBJ2-7; 9 nucleotides align to TRBD1. The CDR3 sequence is 16 residues long. J was trimmed by 0 bases and V by 5 bases; bases with no gene match: 8. Germline-derived CDR1 and CDR2 are KGHSH and LQKENI. The CDR3 protein is CASSSGTGSFSYEQYF. The CDR3 DNA sequence: TGTGCCAGCTCATCCGGGACAGGGTCTTTCTCCTACGAGCAGTACTTC.

The chain links TRBV19 to TRBJ2-7; TRBD1 aligns across 7 bases. CDR1 and CDR2 from the germline V gene are LNHDA and SQIVND (reference sequence). J lost 2 bases, V lost 4 bases, and 8 bases had no gene match. CDR3 length: 15 amino acids. The CDR3 DNA follows: TGTGCCAGTAGTAGGGGGACAGACCTTACCTACGAGCAGTACTTC. Its translation is CASSRGTDLTYEQYF.

The chain employs TRBV6-5 and TRBJ1-5; TRBD1 agrees at 9 bases. The CDR3 length is 15 residues. Germline CDR1 reads MNHEY; CDR2 reads SVGAGI. V was pared by 7 bases and J by 6 bases, with 10 bases of the junction left unmatched. The CDR3 nucleotides are TGTGCCAGCAAGACCGGGACAGGGTTTTCTCAGCCCCAGCATTTT. This gives the protein CASKTGTGFSQPQHF.

The V and J genes are TRBV30 and TRBJ2-2; tentatively, D is TRBD2 (6 bases). There are 13 residues in the CDR3. Trimming stripped 4 bases from V and 6 bases from J, with 12 bases between. The germline CDR1 and CDR2 sequences are GTSNPN and SVGIG (reference sequence). The CDR3 DNA sequence: TGTGCCTGGACGGGGACTCCCGCCGGGGAGCTGTTTTTT. It specifies CAWTGTPAGELFF.

V and J are TRBV19 and TRBJ1-5; possible D gene TRBD1, 6 bases. The length of the CDR3 is 18 residues. Germline V CDR1 and CDR2: LNHDA, SQIVND (reference sequence). Trimming left V 5 bases short and J 0 bases short, with 20 bases between. The CDR3 region has the DNA TGTGCCAGTAGTTCTGCGCCTATACAGGGTTATAGCAATCAGCCCCAGCATTTT. Its protein product is CASSSAPIQGYSNQPQHF.

The V gene is TRBV18, the J gene TRBJ2-5; D possibly corresponds to TRBD2 (5 bases). The CDR3 extends over 13 amino acids. V was clipped by 6 bases and J by 3 bases, with 11 bases between them. Germline V gene lookup returns CDR1 KGHSH and CDR2 LQKENI. The CDR3 loop is CASSPDSKETQYF. The CDR3 nucleotides are TGTGCCAGCTCTCCGGACTCCAAAGAGACCCAGTACTTC.

The V and J genes are TRBV10-1 and TRBJ2-7; 10 bases line up with TRBD2. V shed 5 bases, J shed 7 bases, and the junction held 8 bases outside the gene matches. The CDR3 sequence is 14 residues long. Germline CDR1 is WNHNN and CDR2 is SYGVQD (reference sequence). CDR3 coding DNA: TGCGCCAGCAGTACTAGCGGGGCGTACGGAGAGCAGTACTTC. This codes for CASSTSGAYGEQYF.

The chain employs TRBV10-2 and TRBJ2-1; D call uncertain. Germline V lookup: CDR1 WSHSY, CDR2 SAAADI. Trimming took 2 bases from V and 5 from J, leaving 19 bases between them. The CDR3 contains 17 residues. As DNA, the CDR3 is TGCGCCAGCAGTGAGGGGGTGTCTAGTATATCCGACAATGAGCAGTTCTTC. Translating gives CASSEGVSSISDNEQFF.

The chain recombines TRBV19 with TRBJ1-1; TRBD1 agrees at 11 bases. Trimming at V came to 5 bases and at J to 2 bases, leaving 7 bases not matched to a gene. The CDR3 runs 16 residues. Germline values: CDR1 LNHDA, CDR2 SQIVND (reference sequence). CDR3: CASSPRDRGVNTEAFF. Here the CDR3 DNA reads TGTGCCAGTAGTCCCCGGGACAGGGGGGTCAACACTGAAGCTTTCTTT.

The chain carries TRBV29-1 and TRBJ1-1; D not resolved. Germline CDR1 and CDR2: SQVTM and ANQGSEA. The length of the CDR3 is 14 residues. Trimming pared 4 bases from V and 0 bases from J, leaving 12 bases between. The CDR3 nucleotides are TGCAGCGTTGTGCGGTCCAGCATGAACACTGAAGCTTTCTTT. Protein product: CSVVRSSMNTEAFF.

The gene calls are TRBV5-4 and TRBJ2-1; 8 bases line up with TRBD2. With V trimmed by 7 bases and J by 7 bases, 10 bases remained unmatched. This CDR3 comprises 14 residues. Germline lookup yields CDR1 SGHNT and CDR2 YYREEE (reference sequence). CDR3 region: CASLRSGSLNEQFF. CDR3 DNA: TGTGCCAGCCTCCGAAGCGGGAGTTTAAATGAGCAGTTCTTC.

This sequence joins TRBV4-1 and TRBJ2-1, with TRBD2 matching over 16 bases. J gave up 8 bases and V 0 bases, and 7 bases lay outside the gene matches. The V gene's germline CDR1 is MGHRA and CDR2 YSYEKL. This CDR3 is 18 amino acids long. The CDR3 here is CASSQDRGTSGGADEQFF. The CDR3, as DNA: TGCGCCAGCAGCCAAGATCGGGGGACTAGCGGGGGGGCTGATGAGCAGTTCTTC.

The chain carries TRBV13 and TRBJ1-3; 10 positions agree with TRBD1. The CDR3 consists of 16 residues. Germline CDR1 reads PRHDT; CDR2 reads FYEKMQ (reference sequence). After removal of 6 bases from V and 1 base from J, the junction contained 6 bases not matched to a gene. Here the CDR3 reads CASSKRQGASGNTIYF. The CDR3 DNA reads as TGTGCCAGCAGTAAAAGACAGGGGGCGTCTGGAAACACCATATATTTT.

The chain carries TRBV5-1 and TRBJ1-1; D possibly corresponds to TRBD1 (5 bases). Per the germline V gene, CDR1 is SGHRS and CDR2 is YFSETQ. The CDR3 contains 18 residues. The V end was cut by 5 bases, the J end by 4 bases, with 27 bases between. CDR3: CASRQVRGAEVRATEAFF. The CDR3 coding sequence is TGCGCCAGCAGACAGGTAAGGGGAGCGGAAGTGCGGGCCACTGAAGCTTTCTTT. The whole variable domain, filled in from reference TRBV5-1 and TRBJ1-1, reads KAGVTQTPRYLIKTRGQQVTLSCSPISGHRSVSWYQQTPGQGLQFLFEYFSETQRNKGNFPGRFSGRQFSNSRSEMNVSTLELGDSALYLCASRQVRGAEVRATEAFFGQGTRLTVV.

As for this clone: Other DNA sequences in this specimen translate into the identical CDR3. This sequence joins TRBV5-5 and TRBJ2-3, with D maybe TRBD1 (6 bases). Germline CDR1 and CDR2: SGHKS and YYEKEE (reference sequence). The CDR3 has 13 amino acids. V lost 2 bases and J 4 bases, leaving 8 bases between the germline ends. CDR3 sequence: CASSLQGSDTQYF. CDR3 DNA: TGTGCCAGCAGCTTACAGGGTTCAGATACGCAGTATTTT. Combining the CDR3 with reference TRBV5-5 and TRBJ2-3 gives the whole variable domain DAGVTQSPTHLIKTRGQQVTLRCSPISGHKSVSWYQQVLGQGPQFIFQYYEKEERGRGNFPDRFSARQFPNYSSELNVNALLLGDSALYLCASSLQGSDTQYFGPGTRLTVL.

This chain joins TRBV4-2 and TRBJ2-7; D possibly corresponds to TRBD1 (5 bases). Germline CDR1 is LGHNA and CDR2 is YNFKEQ. The CDR3 extends over 14 amino acids. The germline V and J ends were trimmed by 0 bases and 6 bases, with 12 bases remaining between them. DNA for the CDR3: TGTGCCAGCAGCCAAGAGGTGGGGCGTCGCGAGCAGTACTTC. It yields the protein CASSQEVGRREQYF.

The chain carries TRBV5-1 and TRBJ2-2; TRBD2 matches 8 bases. Germline values: CDR1 SGHRS, CDR2 YFSETQ. V was clipped by 1 base and J by 3 bases; unmatched bases: 2. This CDR3 spans 15 amino acids. CDR3 amino acids: CASSLNSGDTGELFF. CDR3 coding DNA: TGCGCCAGCAGCTTGAATAGCGGGGACACCGGGGAGCTGTTTTTT.